The 16 T cell receptor beta chains below all came from one sample that was sequenced in a study of OX40 agonist ivuxolimab in advanced cancers. The table came from immunoSEQ multiplex PCR; TCRdb's copy has only in-frame clones and leaves some out. The repertoire holds 65,000 to 70,000 clones, 75% to 90% seen once, with under 7.5% in the top ten. The material sequenced was CD4+ or CD8+ T cells sorted from blood, taken in a trial of the OX40 agonist ivuxolimab. The receptors come from an adult with an advanced solid tumor such as melanoma, head and neck, liver or kidney cancer.

This chain connects TRBV28 to TRBJ2-2, with 10 bases fitting TRBD2. Germline loops: CDR1 MDHEN, CDR2 SYDVKM. Unmatched junction bases numbered 24, after V lost 8 bases and J lost 6 bases. The CDR3 sequence is 20 residues long. CDR3 DNA: TGTGCCAGCGCGACCCAACTCGGGGCTAGCGGGAGTTGGGATTCCGGGGAGCTGTTTTTT. Its protein product is CASATQLGASGSWDSGELFF.

This rearrangement joins TRBV7-2 to TRBJ2-7; TRBD2 matches 10 bases. Germline V gives CDR1 SGHTA, CDR2 FQGNSA. Trimming at V came to 6 bases and at J to 0 bases, leaving 8 bases not matched to a gene. The CDR3 runs 16 residues. CDR3 region: CASRSPSGRSSYEQYF. CDR3 DNA: TGTGCCAGCAGATCTCCTAGCGGGAGATCCTCCTACGAGCAGTACTTC. Using reference TRBV7-2 and TRBJ2-7 for the parts outside the CDR3, the full variable domain is GAGVSQSPSNKVTEKGKDVELRCDPISGHTALYWYRQSLGQGLEFLIYFQGNSAPDKSGLPSDRFSAERTGGSVSTLTIQRTQQEDSAVYLCASRSPSGRSSYEQYFGPGTRLTVT.

The genes are TRBV4-1 and TRBJ1-1, with unresolved D. This CDR3 spans 15 amino acids. Trimming removed 0 bases from V and 0 bases from J, with 8 bases in between. CDR1 MGHRA and CDR2 YSYEKL come from the germline V gene. CDR3 nucleotide sequence: TGCGCCAGCAGCCAAGAATTAGGAGTGAACACTGAAGCTTTCTTT. It specifies CASSQELGVNTEAFF.

The V call is TRBV4-3, the J call TRBJ2-7; maybe TRBD1 (6 bases). The CDR3 runs to 14 residues. V was clipped by 0 bases and J by 2 bases, with 8 bases between them. Germline V gene lookup returns CDR1 LGHNA and CDR2 YSLEER. CDR3 in amino acids: CASSQDRTAYEQYF. The CDR3 nucleotides read TGCGCCAGCAGCCAAGATCGGACAGCCTACGAGCAGTACTTC.

This sequence joins TRBV5-4 and TRBJ2-4, with TRBD2 identical over 8 bases. Germline CDR1 and CDR2: SGHNT and YYREEE (reference sequence). The CDR3 has 14 amino acids. J lost 5 bases, V lost 0 bases, and 1 base had no gene match. This CDR3 reads CASSLAGGENIQYF. The CDR3, as DNA: TGTGCCAGCAGCTTGGCGGGGGGGGAAAACATTCAGTACTTC. The full variable domain, rest sourced from reference TRBV5-4 and TRBJ2-4, is ETGVTQSPTHLIKTRGQQVTLRCSSQSGHNTVSWYQQALGQGPQFIFQYYREEENGRGNFPPRFSGLQFPNYSSELNVNALELDDSALYLCASSLAGGENIQYFGAGTRLSVL.

The chain combines TRBV29-1 with TRBJ2-7, with D possibly TRBD1 on 5 matching bases. Germline V gene data show CDR1 as SQVTM and CDR2 as ANQGSEA. The CDR3 is 11 amino acids. Trimming stripped 5 bases from V and 3 bases from J, with 8 bases between. CDR3 protein: CSVSGNYEQYF. The CDR3 DNA reads TGCAGCGTTTCAGGGAACTACGAGCAGTACTTC.

This CDR3 reads CASSYYGTTYEQYF. The CDR3 bases are TGTGCCAGCAGTTATTATGGGACCACCTACGAGCAGTACTTC. V gene TRBV6-5 combines with J gene TRBJ2-7; either TRBD1 or TRBD2 may supply D (5 bases each). V gave up 3 bases and J gave up 2 bases, with 11 bases separating them. The CDR3 has 14 residues. Germline CDR1 is MNHEY and CDR2 is SVGAGI.

The chain recombines TRBV7-9 with TRBJ1-6, with no clear D. The CDR3 extends over 14 amino acids. The germline gives CDR1 SEHNR, CDR2 FQNEAQ (reference sequence). V lost 1 base to trimming and J lost 5 bases, with 6 bases between them. CDR3 amino acids: CASSLGPNNSPLHF. In nucleotides, the CDR3 is TGTGCCAGCAGCTTAGGGCCGAATAATTCACCCCTCCACTTT.

The V call is TRBV27, the J call TRBJ2-1; 13 bases are a match to TRBD2. This CDR3 region has 15 residues. CDR1 and CDR2 from the germline V gene are MNHEY and SMNVEV (reference sequence). After removal of 4 bases from V and 7 bases from J, the junction contained 4 bases not matched to a gene. The CDR3: CASSSGLAGMNEQFF. The CDR3 DNA reads as TGTGCCAGCAGTTCGGGACTAGCGGGAATGAATGAGCAGTTCTTC.

This clone was recorded only once. This chain joins TRBV2 and TRBJ1-5; D is ambiguous. The CDR3 covers 18 residues. Germline-derived CDR1 and CDR2 are SNHLY and FYNNEI. V lost 6 bases and J lost 4, with 25 bases in between. Here the CDR3 reads CASSDIDLFRGENQPQHF. DNA of the CDR3: TGTGCCAGCAGCGATATCGATCTATTCCGGGGAGAAAATCAGCCCCAGCATTTT.

CDR3 bases: TGTGCCAGCAGCTTAGACCCCTTTTCAGAGAACACTGAAGCTTTCTTT. Translated: CASSLDPFSENTEAFF. The J gene is TRBJ1-1, the V gene TRBV11-1, with D uncertain. V lost 1 base and J 1 base, leaving 13 bases between the germline ends. Germline V gene sequence: CDR1 SGHAT, CDR2 FQDESV (reference sequence). CDR3 length equals 16 residues.

V and J are TRBV18 and TRBJ2-1, with 8 bases matching TRBD2. V lost 4 bases and J lost 4; bases outside the gene matches: 12. Germline V CDR1 and CDR2: KGHSH, LQKENI. The CDR3 is 17 amino acids. CDR3: CASSLSILAERYNEQFF. In DNA, the CDR3 is TGTGCCAGCTCACTCTCGATACTAGCGGAAAGATACAATGAGCAGTTCTTC.

The chain links TRBV9 to TRBJ1-1; possibly TRBD1 for D (5 bases). Trimming shortened V by 0 bases and J by 6 bases, and 15 bases separated the two germline ends. This CDR3 is 15 amino acids long. CDR1 is SGDLS, CDR2 YYNGEE, per germline. The chain's CDR3 is CASSVEGSGWAEAFF. The CDR3 DNA sequence: TGTGCCAGCAGCGTAGAGGGGAGCGGATGGGCTGAAGCTTTCTTT.

V and J are TRBV9 and TRBJ2-6; D remains unclear. In germline, CDR1 is SGDLS, CDR2 YYNGEE. The CDR3 has 17 amino acids. The V and J ends lost 4 bases and 0 bases respectively, with 14 bases between them. The CDR3 loop reads CASSSRTVHSGANVLTF. CDR3 DNA sequence: TGTGCCAGCAGCTCAAGAACAGTACACTCTGGGGCCAACGTCCTGACTTTC.

The genes are TRBV27 and TRBJ2-1; D not resolved. The length of the CDR3 is 14 residues. V lost 7 bases, J lost 0 bases, and 10 bases lay in between. Germline values: CDR1 MNHEY, CDR2 SMNVEV (reference sequence). This CDR3 is CASTDVSSYNEQFF. The DNA for the CDR3 is TGTGCCAGCACCGACGTTAGCTCCTACAATGAGCAGTTCTTC.

The J gene is TRBJ2-1, the V gene TRBV7-6, with TRBD1 matching 8 bases. The CDR3 is 16 amino acids. CDR1 and CDR2 from the germline V gene are SGHVS and FNYEAQ. J lost 5 bases, V lost 5 bases, and 11 bases had no gene match. The CDR3 here is CASSLETGEGNNEQFF. The CDR3, as DNA: TGTGCCAGCAGCCTAGAGACAGGGGAAGGGAACAATGAGCAGTTCTTC.